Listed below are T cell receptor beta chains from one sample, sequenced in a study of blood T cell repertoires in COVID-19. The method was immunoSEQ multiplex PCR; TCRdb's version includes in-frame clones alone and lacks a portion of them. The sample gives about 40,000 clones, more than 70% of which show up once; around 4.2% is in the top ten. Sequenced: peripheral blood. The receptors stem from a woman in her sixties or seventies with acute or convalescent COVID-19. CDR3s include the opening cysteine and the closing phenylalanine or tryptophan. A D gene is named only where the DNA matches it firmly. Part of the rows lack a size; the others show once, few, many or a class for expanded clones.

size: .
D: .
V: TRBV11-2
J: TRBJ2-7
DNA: TGTGCCAGCAGCCGACTGTCAGGGGCCTACGAGCAGTACTTC
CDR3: CASSRLSGAYEQYF

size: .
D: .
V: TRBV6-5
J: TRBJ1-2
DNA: TGTGCCAGCAGTTACGAGGGTAGGGGCTACACCTTC
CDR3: CASSYEGRGYTF

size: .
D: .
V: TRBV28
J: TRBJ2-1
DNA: TGTGCCAGCAGGCCTCCTAGCGTTGGTGGGCAGTTCTTC
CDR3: CASRPPSVGGQFF

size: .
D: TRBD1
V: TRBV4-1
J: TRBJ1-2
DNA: TGCGCCAGCAGCCATCCTGGGACAGGGGGCTATGGCTACACCTTC
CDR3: CASSHPGTGGYGYTF

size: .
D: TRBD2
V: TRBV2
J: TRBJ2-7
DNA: TGTGCCAGCACCCCCCTGACTAGCGGGAGAGACGAGCAGTACTTC
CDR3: CASTPLTSGRDEQYF

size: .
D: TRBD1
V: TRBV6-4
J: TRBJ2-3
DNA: TGTGCCAGCGGACGGGACAGTCGAACAGATACGCAGTATTTT
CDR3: CASGRDSRTDTQYF

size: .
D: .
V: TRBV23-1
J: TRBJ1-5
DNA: TGCGCCAGCAGTCAATCAAGATTATCGGGGTATTGGGGAAATCAGCCCCAGCATTTT
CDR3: CASSQSRLSGYWGNQPQHF

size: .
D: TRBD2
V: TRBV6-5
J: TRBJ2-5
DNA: TGTGCCAGCAGTCTGGCGGGAGGGAAAGAGACCCAGTACTTC
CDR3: CASSLAGGKETQYF

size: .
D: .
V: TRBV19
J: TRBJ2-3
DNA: TGTGCCAGTAGTATCCAGGGTTCAGATACGCAGTATTTT
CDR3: CASSIQGSDTQYF

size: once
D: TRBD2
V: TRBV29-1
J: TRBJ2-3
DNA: TGCAGCGTTGGGAGCGTCAGCGGGAGGGCCGGAGATACGCAGTATTTT
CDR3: CSVGSVSGRAGDTQYF

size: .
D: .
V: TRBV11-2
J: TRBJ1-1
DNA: TGTGCCAGCACCCACTTCGAGGTTGGGGCTTTCTTT
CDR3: CASTHFEVGAFF

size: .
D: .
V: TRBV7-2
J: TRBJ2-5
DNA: TGTGCCAGCAGCTTAGGTCTAGCTCTGGAGACCCAGTACTTC
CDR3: CASSLGLALETQYF

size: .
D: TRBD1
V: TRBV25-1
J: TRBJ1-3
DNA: TGTGCCAGCAGAGCACAGGGGGCCGCGGGGACCATATATTTT
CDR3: CASRAQGAAGTIYF

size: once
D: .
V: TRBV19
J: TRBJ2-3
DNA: TGTGCCAGTAGTATAGATGGGCGAGGGTCCTATACGCAGTATTTT
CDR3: CASSIDGRGSYTQYF

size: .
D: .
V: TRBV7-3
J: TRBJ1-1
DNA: TGTGCCAGCAGCCCCGGACCGGTCCTAGGGGGAGCTTTCTTT
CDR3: CASSPGPVLGGAFF

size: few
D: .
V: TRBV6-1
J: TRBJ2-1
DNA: TGTGCCAGCAGTGAAGCGCACAGTCTGAGCTCCTACAATGAGCAGTTCTTC
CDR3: CASSEAHSLSSYNEQFF

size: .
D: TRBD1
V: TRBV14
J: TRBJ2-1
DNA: TGTGCCAGCAGCCAAGAAATCCCTGGGACAGGGGGCTACAATGAGCAGTTCTTC
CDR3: CASSQEIPGTGGYNEQFF

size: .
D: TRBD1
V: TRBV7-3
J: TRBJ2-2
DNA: TGTGCCAGCAGCCTAGGACAGGGGGCTAGCGGGGAGCTGTTTTTT
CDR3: CASSLGQGASGELFF

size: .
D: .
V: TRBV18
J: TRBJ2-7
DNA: TGTGCCAGCTCCCGCAGACAGGCACCCTCCTACGAGCAGTACTTC
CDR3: CASSRRQAPSYEQYF

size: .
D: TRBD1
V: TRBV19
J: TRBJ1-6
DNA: TGTGCCAGTAGAAGACACGCGACAGGGACGGATAATTCACCCCTCCACTTT
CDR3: CASRRHATGTDNSPLHF

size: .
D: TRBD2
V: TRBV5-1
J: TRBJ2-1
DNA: TGCGCCAGCAGCTCGTTTCCAGTTTTGGAGCGGGAGGGAAAGCAGTTCTTC
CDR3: CASSSFPVLEREGKQFF

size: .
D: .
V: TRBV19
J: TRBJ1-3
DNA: TGTGCCAGTAGTATAGCCGGTACCTACGGCACCATATATTTT
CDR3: CASSIAGTYGTIYF

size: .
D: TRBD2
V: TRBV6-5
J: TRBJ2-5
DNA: TGTGCCAGCGCGGGCGGGAGGGTCCAAGAGACCCAGTACTTC
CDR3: CASAGGRVQETQYF

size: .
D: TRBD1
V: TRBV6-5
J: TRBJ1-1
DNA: TGTGCCAGCAGACAGGGGTTGAACACTGAAGCTTTCTTT
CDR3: CASRQGLNTEAFF

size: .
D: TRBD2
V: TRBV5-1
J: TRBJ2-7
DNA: TGCGCCAGCAGCTGGCGCCCGGGACTAGCGGGGATGTCCTACGAGCAGTACTTC
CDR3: CASSWRPGLAGMSYEQYF

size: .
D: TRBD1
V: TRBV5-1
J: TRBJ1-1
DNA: TGCGCCAGCAGCTTGGATGTTCCCGTGACAGGGGTATATACTGAAGCTTTCTTT
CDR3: CASSLDVPVTGVYTEAFF

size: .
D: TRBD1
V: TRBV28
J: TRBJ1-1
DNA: TGTGCCAGCAGACCGGGACAGGGGTTTGGTGAAGCTTTCTTT
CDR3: CASRPGQGFGEAFF

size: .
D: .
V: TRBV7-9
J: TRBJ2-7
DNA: TGTGCCAGCAGCCTGGCGGGGATCAACTACGAGCAGTACTTC
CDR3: CASSLAGINYEQYF

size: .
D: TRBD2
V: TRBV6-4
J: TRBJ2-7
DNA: TGTGCCAGCAGTGACTCCGGTCGGACTAGCGGGAGGGATTACGAGCAGTACTTC
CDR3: CASSDSGRTSGRDYEQYF

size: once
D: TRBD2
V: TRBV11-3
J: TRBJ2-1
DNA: TGTGCCAGCAGCGAGAGACTAGCGGGAGCTTACAATGAGCAGTTCTTC
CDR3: CASSERLAGAYNEQFF

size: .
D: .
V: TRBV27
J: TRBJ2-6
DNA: TGTGCCAGCAGTTTTCACTCTGGGGCCAACGTCCTGACTTTC
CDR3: CASSFHSGANVLTF

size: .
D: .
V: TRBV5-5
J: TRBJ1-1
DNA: TGTGCCAGCAGCTTGGTCGGCACTGAAGCTTTCTTT
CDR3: CASSLVGTEAFF

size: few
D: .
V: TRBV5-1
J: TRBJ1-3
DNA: TGCGCCAGCAGCTTGGCGGTCGAGGGAAACACCATATATTTT
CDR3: CASSLAVEGNTIYF

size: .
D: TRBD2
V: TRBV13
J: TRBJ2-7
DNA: TGTGCCAGCAGCTTCAGGACTAGCGGGAGCTCCTACGAGCAGTACTTC
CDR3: CASSFRTSGSSYEQYF

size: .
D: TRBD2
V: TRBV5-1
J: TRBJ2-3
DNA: TGCGCCAGCTTAGGGGAGGGGAGTAGCACAGATACGCAGTATTTT
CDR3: CASLGEGSSTDTQYF

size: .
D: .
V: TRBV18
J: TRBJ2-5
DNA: TGTGCCAGCTCCCCCACGACGCGGGAGACCCAGTACTTC
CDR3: CASSPTTRETQYF

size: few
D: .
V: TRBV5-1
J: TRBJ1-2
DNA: TGCGCCAGCAGCAAGTTAGGGGACTATGGCTACACCTTC
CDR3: CASSKLGDYGYTF

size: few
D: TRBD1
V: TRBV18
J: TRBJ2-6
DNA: TGTGCCAGCTCCCCCGGGACAGGGACCAACGTCCTGACTTTC
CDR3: CASSPGTGTNVLTF

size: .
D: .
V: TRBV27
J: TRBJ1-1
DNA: TGTGCCAGCAGTTTAAGTCCCACCAGGAACACTGAAGCTTTCTTT
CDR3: CASSLSPTRNTEAFF

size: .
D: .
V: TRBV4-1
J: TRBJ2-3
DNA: TGCGCCAGCAGCCCACGAAGATCGTCGGGAGTTGGCACAGATACGCAGTATTTT
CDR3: CASSPRRSSGVGTDTQYF

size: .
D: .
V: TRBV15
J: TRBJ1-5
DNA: TGTGCCACCAGCATCCCGGGTGTAGGAAATCAGCCCCAGCATTTT
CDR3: CATSIPGVGNQPQHF

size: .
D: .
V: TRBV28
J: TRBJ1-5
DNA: TGTGCCAGCAGTCTTACGGGGGGATATAGCAATCAGCCCCAGCATTTT
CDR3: CASSLTGGYSNQPQHF

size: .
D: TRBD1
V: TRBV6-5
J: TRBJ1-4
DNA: TGTGCCAGCGGAGGGACAGGGAACGAAAAACTGTTTTTT
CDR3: CASGGTGNEKLFF

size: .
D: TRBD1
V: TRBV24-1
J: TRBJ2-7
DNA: TGTGCCACCAGTGCGACCGGGACAGGGTCCCACGAGCAGTACTTC
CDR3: CATSATGTGSHEQYF

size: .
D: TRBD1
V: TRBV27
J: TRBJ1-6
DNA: TGTGCCAGCAGTCCACAGGGGGCGATGGGGAATTCACCCCTCCACTTT
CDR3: CASSPQGAMGNSPLHF

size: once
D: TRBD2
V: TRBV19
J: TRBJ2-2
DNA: TGTGCCAGTATTCAGACTAGCGGGACCGGGGAGCTGTTTTTT
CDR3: CASIQTSGTGELFF

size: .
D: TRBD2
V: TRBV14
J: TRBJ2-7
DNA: TGTGCCAGCAGCCAACATAGCGGGAGCTCCTACGAGCAGTACTTC
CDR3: CASSQHSGSSYEQYF

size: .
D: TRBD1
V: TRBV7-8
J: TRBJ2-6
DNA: TGTGCCAGCAGCTTAGGGGGACAGGGGGCTATATCCAACGTCCTGACTTTC
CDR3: CASSLGGQGAISNVLTF